This T cell receptor (beta chain) comes out of a study of T cell responses to AZD1222 COVID-19 vaccine. About the study: Combined were second doses at about 4 or about 12 weeks.

Produced via immunoSEQ multiplex PCR; TCRdb's table is partial and in-frame only. The sample consists of some 120,000 clones, 70% to 90% of them appearing once. The germline V and J ends were trimmed by 1 base and 5 bases, with 15 bases remaining between them. The CDR3 spans 15 residues. Germline V gene data show CDR1 as SGHNT and CDR2 as YENEEA. The V call is TRBV11-3, the J call TRBJ2-7; D may be TRBD1 (5 bases). The material was peripheral blood, obtained on day 0 of AZD1222 vaccination. The receptor comes from an adult in good health. The chain's CDR3 is CASSLVSGFRDEQYF. In DNA, the CDR3 is TGTGCCAGCAGCTTAGTTTCAGGGTTTCGGGACGAGCAGTACTTC.